This entry describes one T cell receptor (beta chain). Its target is not known. Sequenced by immunoSEQ multiplex PCR; TCRdb stores in-frame clones only, minus some. The sample consists of about 97,000 clones, around 92% of them appearing once. The data belong to a study of graft-versus-host responses after intestinal transplantation. Overall study: Recipients received multivisceral, liver-intestinal, or isolated intestinal transplants. General study points: Marrow from the recipient contained GvH clones, some of which had appeared first in ileum or blood.

The source is a human donor who was the organ donor for an intestinal transplant. This material consisted of unstimulated CD4+ T cells sorted from spleen or lymph node cells, taken before transplant.

CDR3 region: CASSLVTVTSTDTQYF. CDR3 sequence (DNA): TGTGCCAGCAGCTTAGTAACGGTTACTAGCACAGATACGCAGTATTTT. V and J are TRBV7-2 and TRBJ2-3; D unclear. CDR3 length: 16 amino acids. Germline CDR1 SGHTA, CDR2 FQGNSA. Trimming took 1 base from V and 0 from J, leaving 11 bases between them.